The present T cell receptor (beta chain) was sequenced within a study of CD8+ T cells in alopecia areata. Study context: The study gave treated patients oral tofacitinib at 5 to 10 mg twice daily.

This CDR3 is built from 16 residues. V shed 2 bases and J 3 bases; nucleotides not matched to a gene: 10. CDR1 is GTSNPN, CDR2 SVGIG, per germline (reference sequence). The investigators collected lesional scalp punch biopsies and peripheral blood from alopecia areata patients. cDNA reverse transcribed from extracted RNA served as the sequencing template. The repertoire was sequenced with immunoSEQ multiplex PCR; TCRdb's copy has only in-frame clones and lacks some. Here the sample spans roughly 250,000 clones, roughly two thirds being singletons. Worth noting for this clone: What it recognizes is unknown.

Study-level points and caveats: Higher clonality and more expanded CD8+ clones appeared in lesional than normal scalp. Scalp data also include sequences from resident alphabeta T cells of normal skin.

V usage is TRBV30 and J usage is TRBJ1-5, with 7 bases aligning to TRBD1. The material sequenced was CD4+ T cells sorted from blood, taken at week 0. The TCR originated in a human donor with alopecia areata. This CDR3 is CAWSQDRVMDNQPQHF. CDR3 DNA: TGTGCCTGGAGTCAAGACAGGGTTATGGACAATCAGCCCCAGCATTTT.